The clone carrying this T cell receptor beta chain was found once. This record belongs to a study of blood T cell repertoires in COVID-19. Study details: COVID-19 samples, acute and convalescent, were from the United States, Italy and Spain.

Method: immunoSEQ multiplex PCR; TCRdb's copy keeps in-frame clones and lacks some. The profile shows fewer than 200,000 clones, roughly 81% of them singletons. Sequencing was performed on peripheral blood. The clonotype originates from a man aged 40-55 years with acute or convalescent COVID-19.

CDR3 DNA sequence: TGTGCCAGCAGCGATAATAGCGGGGAGTTAGATACGCAGTATTTT. Translation gives CASSDNSGELDTQYF. The chain couples TRBV11-3 to TRBJ2-3; 8 bases are a match to TRBD2. The CDR3 extends over 15 amino acids. J was trimmed by 5 bases and V by 5 bases; bases with no gene match: 9. Germline CDR1 is SGHNT and CDR2 is YENEEA.